The 29 T cell receptor beta chains given below trace back to one sample, sequenced in a study of T cell responses to AZD1222 COVID-19 vaccine. Produced via immunoSEQ multiplex PCR; TCRdb's table is partial and in-frame only. The data contain about 170,000 clones, around 90% of them singletons. Sequenced here: peripheral blood, sampled on day 0 of AZD1222 vaccination. Receptor source: an adult in good health.

The chain links TRBV28 to TRBJ2-6, with D unresolved. This CDR3 spans 14 amino acids. Between the trimmed V and J ends, which lost 8 bases and 2 bases, there was a span of 10 bases. Germline CDR1 is MDHEN and CDR2 is SYDVKM. The CDR3 DNA follows: TGTGCCAGCCAACGAAGTGCTGGGGCCAACGTCCTGACTTTC. Its protein is CASQRSAGANVLTF.

V is TRBV27 and J is TRBJ2-7; D uncertain. The CDR3 is made up of 15 amino acids. Germline lookup yields CDR1 MNHEY and CDR2 SMNVEV (reference sequence). Between the trimmed V and J ends, which lost 0 bases and 3 bases, there was a span of 12 bases. The CDR3 region is CASSLSSAGYYEQYF. The CDR3 DNA follows: TGTGCCAGCAGTTTATCGAGCGCCGGCTACTACGAGCAGTACTTC.

V gene TRBV6-5 combines with J gene TRBJ1-2; 7 bases align to TRBD1. Germline CDR1 and CDR2: MNHEY and SVGAGI. Trimming took 8 bases from V and 5 from J; bases not matched to a gene: 11. The length of the CDR3 is 14 residues. Here the CDR3 reads CASSQGGQIYGYTF. The DNA of the CDR3 is TGTGCCAGCTCCCAAGGGGGACAGATATATGGCTACACCTTC.

CDR3 sequence: CASSHEDRVAGELFF. The CDR3 DNA follows: TGTGCCAGCAGCCACGAGGACAGGGTGGCCGGGGAGCTGTTTTTT. The V gene is TRBV3-1 (or the pseudogene TRBV3-2), the J gene TRBJ2-2; 8 bases map to TRBD1. The CDR3 runs 15 residues. The ends lost 3 bases at V and 6 bases at J; junction bases unmatched: 6. Germline CDR1 and CDR2: LGHDT and YNNKEL (reference sequence).

The J gene is TRBJ1-2, the V gene TRBV3-1 (or the pseudogene TRBV3-2); TRBD1 is a possible D gene (5 bases). Trimming removed 4 bases at V and 4 bases at J, with 16 bases between. The CDR3 covers 15 residues. The germline V gene encodes CDR1 LGHDT and CDR2 YNNKEL (reference sequence). The CDR3 here is CASSRDGRVSYGYTF. The CDR3 DNA reads TGTGCCAGCAGCCGGGACGGAAGAGTGTCCTATGGCTACACCTTC.

The V gene is TRBV28, the J gene TRBJ2-7; no definite D call. CDR1 is MDHEN, CDR2 SYDVKM, per germline. CDR3 length: 13 amino acids. V lost 3 bases and J 0 bases, leaving 6 bases between the germline ends. CDR3 in amino acids: CASSFYNSYEQYF. In DNA, the CDR3 is TGTGCCAGCAGTTTCTACAACTCCTACGAGCAGTACTTC.

Details on this clone: Other nucleotide sequences in the sample specify the same CDR3. The chain links TRBV28 to TRBJ1-5, with no clear D. V was shortened by 3 bases and J by 7 bases, with 7 bases between the two germline ends. Germline loops: CDR1 MDHEN, CDR2 SYDVKM. The CDR3 totals 12 residues. CDR3 sequence (DNA): TGTGCCAGCAGTTTCGGGAACCAGCCCCAGCATTTT. Translation: CASSFGNQPQHF.

V is TRBV7-2 and J is TRBJ2-2, with a tentative D call TRBD2 (5 bases). V lost 0 bases and J lost 6, with 20 bases in between. This CDR3 comprises 18 residues. Germline V gene lookup returns CDR1 SGHTA and CDR2 FQGNSA. The CDR3 protein is CASSLAVALRYEPGELFF. The CDR3 bases are TGTGCCAGCAGCTTAGCGGTAGCGCTTAGATATGAGCCCGGGGAGCTGTTTTTT.

The chain employs TRBV7-9 and TRBJ2-7; the D gene is possibly TRBD2 (6 bases). The CDR3 extends over 15 amino acids. The germline V gene has CDR1 SEHNR and CDR2 FQNEAQ (reference sequence). V lost 5 bases and J lost 2, with 16 bases in between. The CDR3 nucleotides read TGTGCCAGCAGCCCGTGGCGGGGTGCCACCTACGAGCAGTACTTC. Translated: CASSPWRGATYEQYF.

The J gene is TRBJ2-7, the V gene TRBV6-5; 12 bases line up with TRBD2. The J segment lost 3 bases and the V segment lost 2 bases, leaving 5 bases of the junction unmatched. Per germline, CDR1 MNHEY and CDR2 SVGAGI. CDR3 size: 16 residues. In nucleotides, the CDR3 is TGTGCCAGCAGTTACGAGACTAGCGGGGGCTTCTACGAGCAGTACTTC. Translation gives CASSYETSGGFYEQYF.

The DNA for the CDR3 is TGTGCCGCACAACGAGCGGGGTCCGGTGGCGGGGAGCTGTTTTTT. It translates to CAAQRAGSGGGELFF. The chain carries TRBV6-5 and TRBJ2-2; 7 bases match TRBD2. Germline V gene lookup returns CDR1 MNHEY and CDR2 SVGAGI. Losses at the gene ends were 11 bases for V and 7 bases for J; bases not matched to a gene: 16. This CDR3 region has 15 residues.

This sequence joins TRBV7-3 and TRBJ2-1, with D perhaps TRBD2 (5 bases). CDR1 and CDR2 (germline): SGHTA, FQGTGA. This CDR3 comprises 16 residues. Deletions cut 2 bases from V and 0 bases from J, with 11 bases between. CDR3 residues: CASSLASTSSYNEQFF. The DNA for the CDR3 is TGTGCCAGCAGCTTAGCCAGCACTAGCTCCTACAATGAGCAGTTCTTC.

The CDR3 protein is CASRDSYGYTF. The CDR3 DNA follows: TGTGCCAGCAGGGACAGCTATGGCTACACCTTC. The V and J genes are TRBV2 and TRBJ1-2, with TRBD1 as a possible D gene (6 bases). With 6 bases removed from V and 4 bases from J, the gap between germline ends came to 6 bases. The CDR3 contains 11 residues. CDR1 is SNHLY and CDR2 is FYNNEI in the germline V gene.

The chain combines TRBV28 with TRBJ2-7; 8 nucleotides line up with TRBD2. This CDR3 is built from 14 residues. V dropped 10 bases and J dropped 2; count of bases not matched to a gene: 10. Germline V gene data show CDR1 as MDHEN and CDR2 as SYDVKM. CDR3 sequence: CATQRESLTYEQYF. The CDR3 DNA reads TGTGCCACACAGCGGGAGTCCTTAACCTACGAGCAGTACTTC.

This rearrangement joins TRBV13 to TRBJ2-7; 7 positions match TRBD1. This CDR3 region has 16 residues. Germline V gives CDR1 PRHDT, CDR2 FYEKMQ (reference sequence). V dropped 4 bases and J dropped 0; count of bases not matched to a gene: 9. As DNA, the CDR3 is TGTGCCAGCAGCTCAGACAGGGCGCGACACTCCTACGAGCAGTACTTC. Amino acid sequence: CASSSDRARHSYEQYF.

The V gene is TRBV5-6, the J gene TRBJ2-3; 14 nucleotides align to TRBD2. There are 17 residues in the CDR3. Looked up from germline, CDR1 is SGHDT and CDR2 is YYEEEE. V shed 4 bases and J 4 bases; nucleotides not matched to a gene: 8. Here the CDR3 reads CASSLGTSGSWADTQYF. The CDR3 DNA reads TGTGCCAGCAGCCTGGGGACTAGCGGGAGCTGGGCAGATACGCAGTATTTT.

The chain has TRBV7-2 and TRBJ1-2, with D perhaps matching TRBD1 (5 bases). V shed 2 bases and J shed 4 bases, with 11 bases lying between them. Per germline, CDR1 SGHTA and CDR2 FQGNSA. The CDR3 has 14 amino acids. The chain's CDR3 is CASSLQGAIYGYTF. CDR3 in DNA: TGTGCCAGCAGCTTACAGGGCGCTATCTATGGCTACACCTTC.

The rearrangement uses TRBV5-1 and TRBJ2-1; TRBD2 matches at 7 bases. CDR3 length: 13 residues. V trimming: 6 bases; J trimming: 3 bases; junction bases outside the gene matches: 3. The germline V gene encodes CDR1 SGHRS and CDR2 YFSETQ. CDR3 DNA: TGCGCCAGCAAGCTAGCGGACTACAATGAGCAGTTCTTC. Its translation: CASKLADYNEQFF.

The V call is TRBV12-3 or TRBV12-4, the J call TRBJ1-2, with D perhaps matching TRBD1 (5 bases). V lost 3 bases and J lost 6, with 11 bases in between. The CDR3 consists of 13 residues. The CDR3 DNA sequence: TGTGCCAGCAGTTTGGTAGGGGTGGATGGCTACACCTTC. Protein sequence: CASSLVGVDGYTF.

The chain is built from TRBV28 and TRBJ2-7; D unclear. The CDR3 runs 13 residues. V shed 7 bases and J shed 0 bases, with 10 bases lying between them. The germline V gene encodes CDR1 MDHEN and CDR2 SYDVKM. As DNA, the CDR3 is TGTGCCAGCACCTTTCAAAGCTCCTACGAGCAGTACTTC. Translating it yields CASTFQSSYEQYF.

The chain carries TRBV20-1 and TRBJ2-1; TRBD1 matches 8 bases. Germline V gene lookup returns CDR1 DFQATT and CDR2 SNEGSKA (reference sequence). The CDR3 has 11 amino acids. CDR3 region: CRAGGADEQFF. In nucleotides, the CDR3 is TGCAGGGCAGGGGGCGCGGATGAGCAGTTCTTC.

This clone was detected once. The germline gene is not matched at one end of the junction; a read error may be the cause. The chain combines TRBV29-1 with TRBJ2-5, with 7 bases matching TRBD2. CDR1 and CDR2 from the germline V gene are SQVTM and ANQGSEA. This CDR3 has 13 residues. The CDR3 spells CSGSGIHHETQYF. In nucleotides, the CDR3 is TGCAGCGGGAGCGGGATCCACCATGAGACCCAGTACTTC.

The gene calls are TRBV2 and TRBJ2-1; 8 bases line up with TRBD2. J lost 6 bases, V lost 6 bases, and 10 bases had no gene match. The CDR3 contains 15 residues. Looked up from germline, CDR1 is SNHLY and CDR2 is FYNNEI. CDR3 coding DNA: TGTGCCAGCAGGGTGGCGGGAGGCATGGGCAATGAGCAGTTCTTC. Amino acids: CASRVAGGMGNEQFF. The whole variable domain, remainder taken from reference TRBV2 and TRBJ2-1, is EPEVTQTPSHQVTQMGQEVILRCVPISNHLYFYWYRQILGQKVEFLVSFYNNEISEKSEIFDDQFSVERPDGSNFTLKIRSTKLEDSAMYFCASRVAGGMGNEQFFGPGTRLTVL.

The rearrangement links TRBV15 to TRBJ1-2; D is ambiguous. V was clipped by 2 bases and J by 8 bases, with 9 bases between them. The CDR3 has 12 residues. CDR1 is LNHNV, CDR2 YYDKDF, per germline (reference sequence). The CDR3 loop reads CATSRSYVGYTF. CDR3 coding DNA: TGTGCCACCAGCAGATCATACGTCGGCTACACCTTC.

The chain is built from TRBV21-1 and TRBJ1-2. TRBV21-1 is marked as a pseudogene. The CDR3 runs to 16 residues. In nucleotides, the CDR3 is TGTGCCAGCAGCAAAGAGGATCTGGGGGTAAGCTATGGCTACACCTTC. As protein: CASSKEDLGVSYGYTF.

The chain links TRBV5-1 to TRBJ1-1; TRBD1 matches at 9 bases. Germline values: CDR1 SGHRS, CDR2 YFSETQ. Unmatched junction bases numbered 14, after V lost 4 bases and J lost 4 bases. The CDR3 extends over 17 amino acids. CDR3 nucleotide sequence: TGCGCCAGCAGCCGGGGGACAGGGTCGGCTCTGGCCACTGAAGCTTTCTTT. This codes for CASSRGTGSALATEAFF.

The J gene is TRBJ2-2, the V gene TRBV6-5; D is undetermined. The CDR3 extends over 11 amino acids. CDR1 and CDR2 from the germline V gene are MNHEY and SVGAGI. V shed 4 bases and J shed 7 bases, with 4 bases lying between them. The DNA for the CDR3 is TGTGCCAGCAGTTTGAACGGGGAGCTGTTTTTT. Its protein product is CASSLNGELFF.

V gene TRBV12-3 or TRBV12-4 combines with J gene TRBJ2-5; D possibly corresponds to TRBD2 (5 bases). Trimming took off 6 bases at V and 5 bases at J, with 10 bases between the two ends. This CDR3 contains 12 residues. In DNA, the CDR3 is TGTGCCAGCAGCCACGGCGGGGAGACCCAGTACTTC. As protein: CASSHGGETQYF.

The rearrangement uses TRBV19 and TRBJ2-7, with TRBD2 identical over 12 bases. V shed 3 bases, J shed 5 bases, and the junction held 17 bases outside the gene matches. The V gene's germline CDR1 is LNHDA and CDR2 SQIVND (reference sequence). The CDR3 length is 19 residues. As DNA, the CDR3 is TGTGCCAGTAGTATCTACGGATCTAGCGGGAGGGCCGGAGAAAACGAGCAGTACTTC. It codes for CASSIYGSSGRAGENEQYF.